The 19 T cell receptor beta chains below were found in one sample sequenced in a study of CD8+CD57+ T cells in acquired aplastic anemia. TCR beta VDJ and CDR3 were profiled, and genomic DNA was the template. TCRdb used MiXCR to reprocess the reads, holding one entry per CDR3 protein. Of fewer than 200,000 distinct CDR3 sequences detected, approximately 48% appear once; the ten largest clones hold about 1.8%. Only patients with CD8+CD57+ cell expansion on flow cytometry were chosen for sequencing. Sample: sorted CD4+, CD8+, or CD8+CD57+ T cells (not recorded which) from PBMCs. These receptors came from a human donor with aplastic anemia.

The chain has TRBV24-1 and TRBJ2-2; the D is unclear. The CDR3 contains 16 residues. Germline-derived CDR1 and CDR2 are KGHDR and SFDVKD. V was shortened by 1 base and J by 4 bases, with 12 bases between the two germline ends. The CDR3 is CATSDFNRQLTGELFF. The CDR3 nucleotides read TGTGCCACCAGTGATTTTAACCGGCAGCTCACCGGGGAGCTGTTTTTT.

This clonotype was picked up one time. This sequence joins TRBV29-1 and TRBJ2-3; TRBD1 might be the D (5 bases). Looked up from germline, CDR1 is SQVTM and CDR2 is ANQGSEA. The CDR3 has 16 residues. Trimming stripped 3 bases from V and 0 bases from J, with 16 bases between. CDR3 sequence: CSVDRVGPMSTDTQYF. The CDR3 DNA sequence: TGCAGCGTTGATAGGGTGGGGCCGATGAGCACAGATACGCAGTATTTT.

The chain combines TRBV2 with TRBJ1-2, with D perhaps TRBD1 (5 bases). Trimming shortened V by 6 bases and J by 8 bases, and 13 bases separated the two germline ends. The CDR3 contains 12 residues. CDR1 and CDR2 from the germline V gene are SNHLY and FYNNEI. The CDR3 nucleotides read TGTGCCAGCAGCGCCGGAGGGGACGGCTACACCTTC. Translating it yields CASSAGGDGYTF.

In regard to this clonotype: One base away lies a much larger clone, so this may be a sequencing read error. The chain couples TRBV5-1 to TRBJ2-3, with 8 bases fitting TRBD1. The V gene's germline CDR1 is SGHRS and CDR2 YFSETQ. The CDR3 has 14 amino acids. V lost 5 bases, J lost 4 bases, and 6 bases stayed unmatched. The CDR3 DNA sequence: TGCGCCAGCAGAACCGGACAGGGCGCAGATACGCAGTATTTT. This codes for CASRTGQGADTQYF. The full variable domain, completed using reference TRBV5-1 and TRBJ2-3, is KAGVTQTPRYLIKTRGQQVTLSCSPISGHRSVSWYQQTPGQGLQFLFEYFSETQRNKGNFPGRFSGRQFSNSRSEMNVSTLELGDSALYLCASRTGQGADTQYFGPGTRLTVL.

The chain recombines TRBV19 with TRBJ2-5; 9 bases are shared with TRBD1. The CDR3 runs 12 residues. Trimming took 5 bases from V and 7 from J; bases not matched to a gene: 2. Germline assignment: CDR1 LNHDA and CDR2 SQIVND (reference sequence). The CDR3 reads CASSQQGATQYF. CDR3 nucleotides: TGTGCCAGTAGTCAACAGGGGGCGACCCAGTACTTC.

This chain connects TRBV24-1 to TRBJ2-7; 9 nucleotides match TRBD1. The CDR3 consists of 13 residues. Germline CDR1 is KGHDR and CDR2 is SFDVKD. V trimming: 2 bases; J trimming: 9 bases; junction bases outside the gene matches: 4. CDR3 amino acids: CATSDSGQGGQYF. CDR3 bases: TGTGCCACCAGTGATTCGGGACAGGGAGGGCAGTACTTC.

This clonotype was seen a few times. V is TRBV7-2 and J is TRBJ1-6; D is perhaps TRBD1 (5 bases). Trimming pared 0 bases from V and 14 bases from J, leaving 17 bases between. Germline V CDR1 and CDR2: SGHTA, FQGNSA. The CDR3 contains 15 residues. The CDR3 DNA is TGTGCCAGCAGCTTAGCAAGGCAGGGCGCGGTCACCCTCCACTTT. Its protein is CASSLARQGAVTLHF.

The V call is TRBV20-1, the J call TRBJ2-6, with D possibly called TRBD1 or TRBD2 (5 bases each). Trimming took 3 bases from V and 1 from J, leaving 13 bases between them. This CDR3 has 16 amino acids. Germline CDR1 is DFQATT and CDR2 is SNEGSKA (reference sequence). For the CDR3, the DNA is TGCAGTGCTAGGTTGGCAGGGAGATCTGGGGCCAACGTCCTGACTTTC. Its translation: CSARLAGRSGANVLTF.

V usage is TRBV19 and J usage is TRBJ2-7; a weak D match, TRBD1 (5 bases). This CDR3 has 14 amino acids. Germline lookup yields CDR1 LNHDA and CDR2 SQIVND (reference sequence). The V gene lost 3 bases and the J gene lost 2 bases, with 11 bases spanning the gap. CDR3 in DNA: TGTGCCAGTAGTATCTTAACAGGACCCTACGAGCAGTACTTC. It yields the protein CASSILTGPYEQYF.

The genes are TRBV19 and TRBJ2-1; possible D gene TRBD1, 5 bases. The CDR3 is 15 residues long. Trimming stripped 7 bases from V and 5 bases from J, with 18 bases between. Germline V CDR1 and CDR2: LNHDA, SQIVND (reference sequence). For the CDR3, the DNA is TGTGCCAGTACCCCGCTGATGACAGTAAACAATGAGCAGTTCTTC. Protein product: CASTPLMTVNNEQFF.

This clonotype was seen at least ten times. The rearrangement joins TRBV19 to TRBJ2-7, with a weak D call TRBD2 (6 bases). V was cut by 8 bases and J by 7 bases, with 18 bases left in between. This CDR3 comprises 13 residues. The V gene's germline CDR1 is LNHDA and CDR2 SQIVND (reference sequence). The CDR3 region is CASDGISRGEQYF. The CDR3 DNA is TGTGCCAGTGACGGAATTTCACGGGGGGAGCAGTACTTC.

This clonotype was observed a handful of times. The V and J genes are TRBV10-3 and TRBJ2-1, with TRBD2 identical over 10 bases. In germline, CDR1 is ENHRY, CDR2 SYGVKD. V gave up 10 bases and J gave up 4 bases; unmatched junction bases: 13. This CDR3 region has 16 residues. The CDR3 sequence is CASRRGVAGGYNEQFF. The CDR3 DNA reads as TGTGCCAGCAGGAGGGGGGTAGCGGGGGGTTACAATGAGCAGTTCTTC.

J is TRBJ2-1 and V is TRBV12-1. TRBV12-1 is a pseudogene segment. The CDR3 covers 15 residues. CDR3 coding DNA: TGTGCCAGCAGCTATGCAGTTAGCTCCTACAATGAGCAGTTCTTC. It is translated as CASSYAVSSYNEQFF.

There are many counts of this clonotype. The chain is built from TRBV13 and TRBJ2-2, with D perhaps matching TRBD2 (6 bases). The CDR3 covers 13 residues. The V gene's germline CDR1 is PRHDT and CDR2 FYEKMQ (reference sequence). The V end lost 2 bases, the J end lost 5 bases, and 6 bases lay between the germline ends. The CDR3, as DNA: TGTGCCAGCAGCTTACGGGGGACCGGGGAGCTGTTTTTT. It encodes CASSLRGTGELFF.

This chain links TRBV24-1 with TRBJ2-7; TRBD1 agrees at 9 bases. The length of the CDR3 is 15 residues. V shed 3 bases and J 2 bases; nucleotides not matched to a gene: 4. The germline gives CDR1 KGHDR, CDR2 SFDVKD. The CDR3, as DNA: TGTGCCACCAGTGATCGGACAGGGGAGGCCTACGAGCAGTACTTC. Translation gives CATSDRTGEAYEQYF.

The J gene is TRBJ2-1, the V gene TRBV2; a possible D gene is TRBD2 (7 bases). Germline V gives CDR1 SNHLY, CDR2 FYNNEI. The CDR3 is 14 amino acids. V gave up 5 bases and J gave up 6 bases, with 14 bases separating them. The CDR3 region is CASSFGGPLNEQFF. CDR3 bases: TGTGCCAGCAGTTTCGGGGGGCCTCTCAATGAGCAGTTCTTC.

This clonotype has a count of ten or more. The chain links TRBV6-5 to TRBJ2-6; D gene uncertain. V was trimmed by 4 bases and J by 4 bases, leaving 2 bases between them. This CDR3 comprises 12 residues. Germline V gene data show CDR1 as MNHEY and CDR2 as SVGAGI. The CDR3: CASSSGANVLTF. CDR3 nucleotide sequence: TGTGCCAGCAGTTCCGGGGCCAACGTCCTGACTTTC.

The chain uses TRBV2 and TRBJ2-1; possible D gene TRBD2, 5 bases. V shed 3 bases and J shed 9 bases, with 12 bases lying between them. The CDR3 consists of 13 residues. Germline V gives CDR1 SNHLY, CDR2 FYNNEI. CDR3 nucleotide sequence: TGTGCCAGCAGTGATGCCGGGGTTAGTGAGCAGTTCTTC. Translated, it gives CASSDAGVSEQFF. Looking up the rest from reference TRBV2 and TRBJ2-1 gives the full variable domain: EPEVTQTPSHQVTQMGQEVILRCVPISNHLYFYWYRQILGQKVEFLVSFYNNEISEKSEIFDDQFSVERPDGSNFTLKIRSTKLEDSAMYFCASSDAGVSEQFFGPGTRLTVL.

This clonotype showed up many times. CDR3 DNA: TGCGCCAGCAGTGTATGTCCTAACAGGGCCGGACGTCTCACCATATATTTT. It yields the protein CASSVCPNRAGRLTIYF. The rearrangement joins TRBV10-1 to TRBJ1-3, with a tentative D call TRBD1 (6 bases). Germline V gene sequence: CDR1 WNHNN, CDR2 SYGVQD (reference sequence). Trimming pared 4 bases from V and 9 bases from J, leaving 25 bases between. CDR3 length: 17 residues.